Presented here are 3 T cell receptor beta chains from one specimen sequenced in a study of T cell responses to AZD1222 COVID-19 vaccine. Sequencing used immunoSEQ multiplex PCR; TCRdb keeps in-frame clones, though not all of them. This table has approximately 150,000 clones, just over 90% appearing once. Sequenced here: peripheral blood, sampled 28 days after the second AZD1222 dose. The origin of the receptors is an adult who received the AZD1222 COVID-19 vaccine.

This clone was observed a handful of times. The rearrangement joins TRBV5-1 to TRBJ1-6; no definite D call. This CDR3 region has 15 residues. The ends were cut back, 0 bases at V and 9 bases at J, with 13 bases in the middle. Germline V lookup: CDR1 SGHRS, CDR2 YFSETQ. CDR3 nucleotides: TGCGCCAGCAGCTTGGGGGAGGTGCATGGTTCACCCCTCCACTTT. Protein product: CASSLGEVHGSPLHF.

The gene calls are TRBV29-1 and TRBJ1-2; D unclear. From germline, CDR1 is SQVTM and CDR2 ANQGSEA. The CDR3 consists of 12 residues. Between the trimmed V and J ends, which lost 4 bases and 3 bases, there was a span of 9 bases. In DNA, the CDR3 is TGCAGCGTTGTCGTCGGGGACTATGGCTACACCTTC. It encodes CSVVVGDYGYTF.

The rearrangement links TRBV10-3 to TRBJ1-5, with D possibly matching TRBD1 (5 bases). Germline loops: CDR1 ENHRY, CDR2 SYGVKD. The ends were cut back, 7 bases at V and 7 bases at J, with 14 bases in the middle. The CDR3 is 13 amino acids. CDR3 sequence (DNA): TGTGCCATCATGGCGGGGCCGAGGCAGCCCCAGCATTTT. Residues: CAIMAGPRQPQHF.